Sequencing of this T cell receptor (beta chain) was carried out in a study of T cells in Graves' hyperthyroidism and ophthalmopathy. The study's findings and limits: A median about 6.2 months before onset, the model predicted ophthalmopathy.

For Graves' hyperthyroidism to be stable, ophthalmopathy could not progress within 18 months. Uncontrolled infection, other autoimmune disease, pregnancy or lactation barred patients from enrollment. This clonotype was detected many times. Its antigen is not known. CDR3 size: 13 residues. V was trimmed by 3 bases and J by 4 bases, leaving 9 bases between them. CDR1 and CDR2 from the germline V gene are LGHDT and YNNKEL (reference sequence). Amplified TCR beta CDR3 regions derived from RNA transcripts. TCR CDR3 regions were first amplified by RT-PCR with HTBI primers. TCRdb redid the calling of the multiplex PCR reads with MiXCR, one entry per CDR3 protein. The table records 700,000 or so distinct CDR3 sequences, 15% to 20% of them present only once.

The chain carries TRBV3-1 and TRBJ1-1; D ambiguous. This TCR was sampled from a man aged 18 to 30 with Graves' hyperthyroidism. Material for sequencing was blood. The CDR3 spells CASSQRVGTEAFF. The CDR3 DNA reads TGTGCCAGCAGCCAGAGGGTCGGCACTGAAGCTTTCTTT.